These 14 T cell receptor beta chains share one sample of origin, sequenced in a study of somatic mutations in cytotoxic T cells in rheumatoid arthritis. The repertoire was sequenced with immunoSEQ multiplex PCR; TCRdb's copy has only in-frame clones and lacks some. The table has about 12,000 clones, roughly four fifths seen once. Sequenced: CD8+ T cells sorted from blood. Receptors were obtained from a woman in her fifties or sixties in good health.

The V call is TRBV7-8, the J call TRBJ2-1, with TRBD2 matching 9 bases. CDR3 size: 15 residues. Trimming cost V 6 bases and J 7 bases; bases outside gene matches: 10. Germline assignment: CDR1 SGHVS and CDR2 FQNEAQ. The CDR3 spells CASRRGAGGANEQFF. The CDR3 DNA follows: TGTGCCAGCAGGAGAGGGGCGGGGGGGGCTAATGAGCAGTTCTTC.

This rearrangement joins TRBV28 to TRBJ2-7; TRBD1 agrees at 11 bases. In germline, CDR1 is MDHEN, CDR2 SYDVKM. This CDR3 is built from 14 residues. The V and J ends lost 5 bases and 7 bases, in that order; junction bases with no gene match: 7. For the CDR3, the DNA is TGTGCCAGCAGTGTCACCGGGACAGGGGGAGAGCAGTACTTC. This translates into CASSVTGTGGEQYF.

This clone was counted between two and nine times. The V call is TRBV7-9, the J call TRBJ1-1; the D gene is possibly TRBD1 (6 bases). Trimming cost V 5 bases and J 3 bases, with 16 bases left between them. Germline CDR1 SEHNR, CDR2 FQNEAQ (reference sequence). This CDR3 has 15 amino acids. In nucleotides, the CDR3 is TGTGCCAGCAGCCCAGCAGGGGCCTTGGACACTGAAGCTTTCTTT. Translating it yields CASSPAGALDTEAFF.

The rearrangement links TRBV23-1 to TRBJ2-7, with a tentative D call TRBD1 (6 bases). TRBV23-1 is an ORF, with its function uncertain. There are 11 residues in the CDR3. Trimming removed 7 bases at V and 3 bases at J, with 7 bases between. CDR3 protein: CASIRGYEQYV. The CDR3 bases are TGCGCCAGCATCAGGGGCTACGAGCAGTACGTC.

The chain joins TRBV5-1 to TRBJ2-1; a weak D match, TRBD2 (6 bases). The length of the CDR3 is 14 residues. V shed 0 bases and J shed 12 bases, with 16 bases lying between them. CDR1 and CDR2 from the germline V gene are SGHRS and YFSETQ. The CDR3, as DNA: TGCGCCAGCAGCTTGGCTTCGGGGGTTCTTGGGCAGTTCTTC. This translates into CASSLASGVLGQFF.

V and J are TRBV6-1 and TRBJ2-7; 7 nucleotides match TRBD1. Germline assignment: CDR1 MNHNS and CDR2 SASEGT. The CDR3 contains 15 residues. Germline trimming cut 3 bases from V and 5 bases from J; bases unmatched to any gene: 10. The CDR3: CASSDPEQGLHEQYV. Written as DNA, the CDR3 is TGTGCCAGCAGTGACCCTGAACAGGGGCTCCACGAGCAGTACGTC.

This chain joins TRBV19 and TRBJ1-1; 8 nucleotides line up with TRBD1. The CDR3 sequence is 19 residues long. Germline lookup yields CDR1 LNHDA and CDR2 SQIVND (reference sequence). The J segment lost 1 base and the V segment lost 2 bases, leaving 15 bases of the junction unmatched. The CDR3 is CASSIRGPATGDRNTEAFF. In DNA, the CDR3 is TGTGCCAGTAGTATAAGAGGTCCGGCGACAGGGGATAGGAACACTGAAGCTTTCTTT.

This clone was seen a few times. CDR3 sequence reads: CASSLWRNTEAFF. The CDR3 DNA sequence: TGTGCCAGCAGCTTATGGAGAAACACTGAAGCTTTCTTT. The chain recombines TRBV11-2 with TRBJ1-1; no reliable D call. V lost 2 bases and J 2 bases, leaving 6 bases between the germline ends. The CDR3 has 13 residues. The germline CDR1 and CDR2 sequences are SGHAT and FQNNGV.

CDR3 nucleotide sequence: TGTGCCAGCAGTCCCGGACAGGGGGCTTATCAGCCCCAGCATTTT. This translates into CASSPGQGAYQPQHF. This sequence joins TRBV7-8 and TRBJ1-5; 11 bases map to TRBD1. This CDR3 comprises 15 residues. Germline-derived CDR1 and CDR2 are SGHVS and FQNEAQ. The junction had 6 bases not matched to a gene; V was cut back by 6 bases and J by 5 bases.

The chain joins TRBV28 to TRBJ2-5; D call uncertain. This CDR3 contains 15 residues. Germline CDR1 reads MDHEN; CDR2 reads SYDVKM. The V and J ends lost 2 bases and 5 bases respectively, with 15 bases between them. CDR3: CASSLPPTAGETQYF. CDR3 DNA sequence: TGTGCCAGCAGTTTACCCCCAACAGCTGGGGAGACCCAGTACTTC.

The gene calls are TRBV25-1 and TRBJ2-3, with 8 bases matching TRBD1. Trimming at V came to 8 bases and at J to 3 bases, leaving 7 bases not matched to a gene. Germline V gives CDR1 MGHDK, CDR2 SYGVNS. The CDR3 length is 14 residues. CDR3 sequence (DNA): TGTGCCAGCCAGGGGGCTTGGAGGACAGATACGCAGTATTTT. Translation gives CASQGAWRTDTQYF.

CDR3 region: CASTLSRDSYNEQFF. The CDR3, as DNA: TGTGCCAGCACCTTGTCCCGGGACAGTTACAATGAGCAGTTCTTC. This sequence joins TRBV27 and TRBJ2-1, with TRBD1 identical over 7 bases. Germline V CDR1 and CDR2: MNHEY, SMNVEV (reference sequence). V shed 7 bases and J 4 bases; nucleotides not matched to a gene: 10. This CDR3 contains 15 residues.

The V and J genes are TRBV5-5 and TRBJ2-7, with 7 positions matching TRBD1. The V gene end was trimmed by 2 bases and the J gene end by 0 bases; junction bases not matched to a gene: 5. CDR1 is SGHKS, CDR2 YYEKEE, per germline (reference sequence). This CDR3 has 15 residues. The CDR3 coding sequence is TGTGCCAGCAGCTTTTTGCCAGGGGGCTCCTACGAGCAGTACTTC. This translates into CASSFLPGGSYEQYF.

The V gene is TRBV6-6, the J gene TRBJ1-4; TRBD1 is a possible D gene (5 bases). Trimming pared 2 bases from V and 8 bases from J, leaving 15 bases between. CDR1 and CDR2 (germline): MNHNY, SVGAGI (reference sequence). The CDR3 length is 15 residues. CDR3 nucleotides: TGTGCCAGCAGTTACGGTTGGGGGGAAGGCGAAAAACTGTTTTTT. This codes for CASSYGWGEGEKLFF.